A single count supports the clone carrying this T cell receptor (beta chain). Its antigen is as yet unknown. TCRdb re-called the RT-PCR reads with MiXCR, one entry per CDR3 protein. The table shows over 450,000 distinct CDR3 sequences, with 13% occurring only once. The source of the sample is a study of response to subunit inactivated influenza vaccine. This CDR3 spans 12 amino acids. The germline CDR1 and CDR2 sequences are SEHNR and FQNEAQ (reference sequence). V was clipped by 4 bases and J by 6 bases, with 10 bases between them. General study findings and limits: Few new T cells, the authors suggested, are recruited by each seasonal influenza vaccination.

This sequence was found in a man in his forties or fifties who received an inactivated influenza vaccine. This chain connects TRBV7-9 to TRBJ2-7; D uncertain. The source material was PBMCs from blood, sampled about 40 days after vaccination. CDR3 coding DNA: TGTGCCAGCAGCTCAATAGCAAGCGAGCAGTACTTC. Its translation is CASSSIASEQYF.